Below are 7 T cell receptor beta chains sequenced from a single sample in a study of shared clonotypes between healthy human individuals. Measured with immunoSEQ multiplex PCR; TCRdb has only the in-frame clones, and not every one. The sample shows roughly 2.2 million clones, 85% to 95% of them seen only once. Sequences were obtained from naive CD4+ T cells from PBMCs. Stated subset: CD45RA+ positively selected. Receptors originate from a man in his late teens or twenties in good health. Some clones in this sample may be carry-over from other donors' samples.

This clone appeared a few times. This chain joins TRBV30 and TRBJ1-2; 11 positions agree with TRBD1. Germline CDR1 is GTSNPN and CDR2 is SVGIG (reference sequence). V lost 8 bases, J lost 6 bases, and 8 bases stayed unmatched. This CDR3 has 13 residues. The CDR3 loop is CAAPDRGQNGYTF. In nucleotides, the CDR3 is TGTGCCGCCCCGGACAGGGGGCAGAATGGCTACACCTTC.

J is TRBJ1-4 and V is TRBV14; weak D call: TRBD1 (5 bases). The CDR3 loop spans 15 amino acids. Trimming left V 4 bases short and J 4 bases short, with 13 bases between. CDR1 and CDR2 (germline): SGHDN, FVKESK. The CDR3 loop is CASSPRDGYNEKLFF. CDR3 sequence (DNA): TGTGCCAGCAGCCCCAGGGACGGCTATAATGAAAAACTGTTTTTT.

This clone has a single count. The CDR3 nucleotides read TGTGCCAGCAGCTTAACCCAGCGTAGCACAGATACGCAGTATTTT. This sequence encodes CASSLTQRSTDTQYF. This rearrangement joins TRBV7-3 to TRBJ2-3, with unresolved D. Germline-derived CDR1 and CDR2 are SGHTA and FQGTGA. V lost 0 bases, J lost 0 bases, and 7 bases lay in between. This CDR3 is built from 15 residues.

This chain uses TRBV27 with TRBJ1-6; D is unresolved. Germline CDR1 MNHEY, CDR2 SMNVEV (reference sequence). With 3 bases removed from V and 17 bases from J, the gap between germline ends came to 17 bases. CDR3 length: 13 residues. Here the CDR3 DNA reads TGTGCCAGCAGTTTGAGCCCGCGGGCGGGGTTCCACTTT. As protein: CASSLSPRAGFHF.

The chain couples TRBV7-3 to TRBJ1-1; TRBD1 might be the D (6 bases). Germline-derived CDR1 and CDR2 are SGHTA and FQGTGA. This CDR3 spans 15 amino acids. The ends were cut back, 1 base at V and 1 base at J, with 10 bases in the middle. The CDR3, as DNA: TGTGCCAGCAGCTTAAATTCAGGGGCGAACACTGAAGCTTTCTTT. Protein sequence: CASSLNSGANTEAFF.

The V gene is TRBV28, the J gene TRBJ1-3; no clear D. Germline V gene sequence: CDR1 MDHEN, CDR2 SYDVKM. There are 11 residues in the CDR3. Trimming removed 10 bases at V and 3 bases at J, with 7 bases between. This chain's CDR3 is CAIRGGNTIYF. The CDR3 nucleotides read TGTGCCATCAGAGGTGGAAACACCATATATTTT.

The CDR3: CASSIQQGPTNEKLFF. In DNA form, the CDR3 reads TGCGCCAGCAGCATTCAACAGGGGCCAACTAATGAAAAACTGTTTTTT. The genes are TRBV5-1 and TRBJ1-4; 7 bases map to TRBD1. The V gene end was trimmed by 4 bases and the J gene end by 0 bases; junction bases not matched to a gene: 6. The germline CDR1 and CDR2 sequences are SGHRS and YFSETQ. The CDR3 totals 16 residues.